This TCR beta chain was identified during a study of a mutant IDH1 vaccine in newly diagnosed glioma. The overall study: There were roughly 60% males and around 38% females among treated patients, whose mean age was about 40 years.

Measured with immunoSEQ multiplex PCR; TCRdb has only the in-frame clones, and not every one. The top ten clones hold about 9% of a sample with 15,000 to 20,000 clones, roughly 80% of them seen once. From germline, CDR1 is SGHRS and CDR2 YFSETQ. The CDR3 is 17 residues long. Trimming took 0 bases from V and 4 from J; bases not matched to a gene: 7. Time point here: baseline, week 1 (first vaccination visit). As to treatment: pre-vaccination baseline after standard-of-care therapy. J is TRBJ2-3 and V is TRBV5-1; 11 bases line up with TRBD2. This receptor was obtained from a man between 40 and 49 years old with glioma. This sample comprised PBMCs, obtained from a glioma patient treated with radiotherapy, temozolomide or both. The CDR3 loop is CASSLAATSGIADTQYF. In nucleotides, the CDR3 is TGCGCCAGCAGCTTGGCCGCGACTAGCGGGATCGCAGATACGCAGTATTTT.